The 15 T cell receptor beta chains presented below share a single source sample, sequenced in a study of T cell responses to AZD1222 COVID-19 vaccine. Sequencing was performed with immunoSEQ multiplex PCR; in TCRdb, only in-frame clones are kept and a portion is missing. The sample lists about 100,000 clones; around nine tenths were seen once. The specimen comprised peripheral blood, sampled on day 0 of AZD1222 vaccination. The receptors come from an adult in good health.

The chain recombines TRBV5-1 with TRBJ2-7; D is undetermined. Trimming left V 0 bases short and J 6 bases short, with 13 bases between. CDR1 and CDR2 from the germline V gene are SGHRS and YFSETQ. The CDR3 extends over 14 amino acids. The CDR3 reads CASSLGFGPLEQYF. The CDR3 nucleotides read TGCGCCAGCAGCTTGGGGTTTGGACCGCTCGAGCAGTACTTC.

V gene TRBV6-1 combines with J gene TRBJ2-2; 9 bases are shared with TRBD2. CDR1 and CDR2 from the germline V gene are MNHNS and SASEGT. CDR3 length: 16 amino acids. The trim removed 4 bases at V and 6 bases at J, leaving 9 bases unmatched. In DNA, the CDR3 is TGTGCCAGCAGTGTGTCGGCGGGGGGGCCCGCCGGGGAGCTGTTTTTT. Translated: CASSVSAGGPAGELFF.

CDR3 nucleotides: TGCAGTGCTAGGCTTAGTTATGGCTACACCTTC. Protein product: CSARLSYGYTF. The chain uses TRBV20-1 and TRBJ1-2; no clear D gene. V was pared by 3 bases and J by 5 bases, with 7 bases between. CDR1 DFQATT and CDR2 SNEGSKA come from the germline V gene (reference sequence). This CDR3 has 11 amino acids.

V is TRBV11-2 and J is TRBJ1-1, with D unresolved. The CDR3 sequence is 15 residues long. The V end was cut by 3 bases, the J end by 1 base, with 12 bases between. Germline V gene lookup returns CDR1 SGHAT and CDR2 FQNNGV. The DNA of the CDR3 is TGTGCCAGCAGCTTCCGTACAGCGCCGAACACTGAAGCTTTCTTT. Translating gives CASSFRTAPNTEAFF. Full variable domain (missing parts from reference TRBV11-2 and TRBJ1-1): EAGVAQSPRYKIIEKRQSVAFWCNPISGHATLYWYQQILGQGPKLLIQFQNNGVVDDSQLPKDRFSAERLKGVDSTLKIQPAKLEDSAVYLCASSFRTAPNTEAFFGQGTRLTVV.

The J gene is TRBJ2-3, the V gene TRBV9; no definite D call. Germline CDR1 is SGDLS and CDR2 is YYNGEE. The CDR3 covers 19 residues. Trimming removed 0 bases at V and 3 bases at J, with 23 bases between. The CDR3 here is CASSVGQATRVFRTDTQYF. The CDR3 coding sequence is TGTGCCAGCAGCGTAGGACAAGCAACCCGGGTTTTTAGGACAGATACGCAGTATTTT.

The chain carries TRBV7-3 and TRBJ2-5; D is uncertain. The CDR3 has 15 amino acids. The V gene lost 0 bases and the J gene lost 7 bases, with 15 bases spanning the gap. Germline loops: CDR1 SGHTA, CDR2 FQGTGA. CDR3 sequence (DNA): TGTGCCAGCAGCTTAACGACGGGTCCCCCGGGGACCCAGTACTTC. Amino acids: CASSLTTGPPGTQYF. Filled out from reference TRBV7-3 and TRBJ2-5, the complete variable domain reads GAGVSQTPSNKVTEKGKYVELRCDPISGHTALYWYRQSLGQGPEFLIYFQGTGAADDSGLPNDRFFAVRPEGSVSTLKIQRTERGDSAVYLCASSLTTGPPGTQYFGPGTRLLVL.

CDR3: CASSTTGLSEKLFF. CDR3 nucleotide sequence: TGTGCCAGCAGCACGACCGGATTGTCTGAAAAACTGTTTTTT. This rearrangement joins TRBV7-9 to TRBJ1-4; D is unresolved. The germline V gene encodes CDR1 SEHNR and CDR2 FQNEAQ (reference sequence). The CDR3 length is 14 residues. Trimming left V 5 bases short and J 7 bases short, with 14 bases between.

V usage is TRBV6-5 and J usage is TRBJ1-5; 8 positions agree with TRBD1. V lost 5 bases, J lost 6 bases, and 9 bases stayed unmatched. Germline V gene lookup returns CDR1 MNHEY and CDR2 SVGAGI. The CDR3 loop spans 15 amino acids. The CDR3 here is CASSPTGGLGQPQHF. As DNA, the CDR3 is TGTGCCAGCAGTCCCACAGGGGGTCTGGGTCAGCCCCAGCATTTT.

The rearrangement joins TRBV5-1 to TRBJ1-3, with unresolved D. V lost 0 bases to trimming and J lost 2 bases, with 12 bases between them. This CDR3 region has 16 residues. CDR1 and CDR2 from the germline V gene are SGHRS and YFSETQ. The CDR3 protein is CASSLAGSSAGNTIYF. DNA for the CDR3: TGCGCCAGCAGCTTGGCCGGTAGTAGCGCTGGAAACACCATATATTTT.

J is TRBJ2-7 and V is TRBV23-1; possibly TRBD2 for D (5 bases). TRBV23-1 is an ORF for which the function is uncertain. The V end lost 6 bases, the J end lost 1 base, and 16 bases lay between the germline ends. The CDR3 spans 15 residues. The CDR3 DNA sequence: TGCGCCAGCAGACCAGGCCGGGGTCTGTCCTACGAGCAGTACTTC. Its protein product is CASRPGRGLSYEQYF.

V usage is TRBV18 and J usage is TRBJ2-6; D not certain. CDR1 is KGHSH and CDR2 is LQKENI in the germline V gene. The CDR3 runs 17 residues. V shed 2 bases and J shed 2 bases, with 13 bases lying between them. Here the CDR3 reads CASSPNVATPGANVLTF. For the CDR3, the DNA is TGTGCCAGCTCACCAAATGTAGCTACACCTGGGGCCAACGTCCTGACTTTC. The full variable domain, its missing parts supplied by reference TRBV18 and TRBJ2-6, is NAGVMQNPRHLVRRRGQEARLRCSPMKGHSHVYWYRQLPEEGLKFMVYLQKENIIDESGMPKERFSAEFPKEGPSILRIQQVVRGDSAAYFCASSPNVATPGANVLTFGAGSRLTVL.

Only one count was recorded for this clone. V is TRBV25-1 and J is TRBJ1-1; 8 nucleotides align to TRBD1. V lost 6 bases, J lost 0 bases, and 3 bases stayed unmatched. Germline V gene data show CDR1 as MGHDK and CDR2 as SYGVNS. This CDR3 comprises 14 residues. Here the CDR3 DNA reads TGTGCCAGCAGCCAGACAGGGGTGAACACTGAAGCTTTCTTT. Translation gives CASSQTGVNTEAFF.

CDR3 residues: CASSLQGVPPDTQYF. The CDR3 DNA sequence: TGTGCCAGCAGTTTGCAGGGGGTGCCTCCCGATACGCAGTATTTT. This chain uses TRBV6-2 or TRBV6-3 with TRBJ2-3; 7 bases fit TRBD1. CDR1 and CDR2 from the germline V gene are MNHEY and SVGEGT. CDR3 length: 15 residues. V shed 4 bases and J 6 bases; nucleotides not matched to a gene: 10.

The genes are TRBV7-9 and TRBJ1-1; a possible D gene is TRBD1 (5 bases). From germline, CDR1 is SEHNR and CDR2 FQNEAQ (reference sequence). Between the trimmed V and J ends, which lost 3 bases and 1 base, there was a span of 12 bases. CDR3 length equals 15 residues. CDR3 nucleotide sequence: TGTGCCAGCAGCTTGGCCGGGACGGGGAACACTGAAGCTTTCTTT. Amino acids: CASSLAGTGNTEAFF.

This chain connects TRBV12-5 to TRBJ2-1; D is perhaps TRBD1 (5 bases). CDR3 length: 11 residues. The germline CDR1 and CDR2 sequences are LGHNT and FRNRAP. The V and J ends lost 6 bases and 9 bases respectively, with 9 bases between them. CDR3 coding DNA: TGTGCTAGTGGGACAGACTTTGAGCAGTTCTTC. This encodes CASGTDFEQFF.